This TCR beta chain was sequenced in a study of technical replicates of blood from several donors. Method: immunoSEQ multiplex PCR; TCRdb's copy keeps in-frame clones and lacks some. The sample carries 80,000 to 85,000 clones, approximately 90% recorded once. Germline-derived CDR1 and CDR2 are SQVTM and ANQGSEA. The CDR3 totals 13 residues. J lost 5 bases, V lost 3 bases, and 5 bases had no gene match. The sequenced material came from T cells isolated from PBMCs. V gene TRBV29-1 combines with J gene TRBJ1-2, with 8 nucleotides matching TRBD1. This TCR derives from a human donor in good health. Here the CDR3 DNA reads TGCAGCGTTGATGGGACAGGAGTTTATGGCTACACCTTC. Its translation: CSVDGTGVYGYTF.